The following is a TCR beta chain sequence with its context. A few counts support this clonotype. The antigen it binds to is not known. No base quality information exists; no much larger clone differs at one position. The data belong to a study of blood T cells in healthy people across ages (dated by TCRdb to between 2014 and 2017). At the level of the whole study: Template switching captured roughly one uniquely barcoded TCR beta cDNA molecule per two T cells in model experiments. The study measured age-related changes in TCR beta repertoire diversity using deep sequencing normalized with unique cDNA molecular identifiers. The donors were split into four age groups: young (average 16 years), middle-aged (roughly 42), aged (62) and long-lived (more than 80). Donors of different ages were randomly distributed across sequencing lanes to avoid experimental bias. For two donors (one aged 18 to 30 and one aged 80 or older), the study analyzed two additional independent replicas of 1 million unique cDNA reads from the same blood draw. What the work shows at the level of the full study, not this receptor alone: Total diversity estimates from one million sequenced T cells were considered lower bounds and underestimates. Conclusive comparison of naive and antigen-experienced compartments was prevented by the profiling of bulk unsorted PBMCs. Observed TCR beta diversity per million T cells fell roughly linearly with age, and a significant reduction was already apparent by age around 36. There was a strong correlation between observed TCR beta diversity and the percentage of naive T cells measured by flow cytometry. The long-lived group showed more naive CD4+ T cells, fewer expanded clones and increased TCR diversity than the aged group, suggesting age selection. Because donor CMV infection status was unknown, age-related changes in expanded clonotypes were potentially confounded.

Preparation of the library involved 5' RACE. For sequencing, an Illumina HiSeq 2500 was employed. A second roughly 7 to 12 cycle PCR used a sample-barcoded 5' primer and a J-beta primer mix. A template-switch 5' adaptor carrying 12 random nucleotides introduced a unique molecular identifier onto each TCR beta cDNA molecule. At least 2.5 million CDR3-containing paired-end reads were obtained from each sample. All of the RNA was converted into first-strand cDNA using the Mint cDNA synthesis kit, with a TRBC-specific oligonucleotide serving as the primer. All cDNA was treated with uracil-DNA glycosylase and then went through a first 18-cycle PCR with the universal primers M1SS and BC2_uni_R. The paper's processing steps were these. For normalization, 1 million high-quality reads, each with a distinct molecular identifier, were randomly selected from each sample. Instead of being binned into consensus sequences, reads with shared molecular identifiers were discarded. MiTCR, with a Q25 quality threshold and the strictest error-elimination algorithm, was used for CDR3 identification, clonotype clustering and error correction. A nonparametric unseen species model with Euler transformation was used to estimate a lower bound on total TCR beta diversity. The raw public data were reprocessed by TCRdb itself: fastp quality trimming at Q25, MiXCR clonotype calling, in-frame beta chains only. Each CDR3 protein appears once, grouped with its most common genes and DNA. TCRdb, not the authors, supplied the V and J calls. The sample includes 800,000 or so distinct CDR3 sequences, with about half observed a single time. Clones ranked in the top ten supply 18% of the sample.

The donors were 40 or so Caucasian individuals from Russia, aged about 6 to 100 years, who were systemically healthy. Each donor gave 8.5 to 10 milliliters of peripheral blood, collected into EDTA-treated Vacutainer tubes. Ficoll-Paque density-gradient centrifugation was used to isolate PBMCs, with at least 6.5 million per sample. Trizol reagent was used to extract total RNA from the PBMCs, yielding at least 5 micrograms per sample. For every donor, an aliquot of PBMCs went through flow cytometry to measure the percentages of naive CD45RAhigh/CD27high T cells. The CDR3 covers 13 residues, taking in both the cysteine and the phenylalanine. CDR3 DNA only is kept here, 39 bases in frame from base 1. The germline V gene encodes CDR1 MDHEN and CDR2 SYDVKM.

The receptor chain draws on TRBV28 and TRBJ2-5; 10 central bases correspond to TRBD1. The DNA matches TRBJ2-7 better at its end, which makes the J call doubtful. The sequencing input was blood. The receptor was derived from a man of 80 years or more in good health. In nucleotide form, the sequence is TGTGCCAGCAGGGGACAGGGGATCCACGAGCAGTACTTC. Its translation is CASRGQGIHEQYF.